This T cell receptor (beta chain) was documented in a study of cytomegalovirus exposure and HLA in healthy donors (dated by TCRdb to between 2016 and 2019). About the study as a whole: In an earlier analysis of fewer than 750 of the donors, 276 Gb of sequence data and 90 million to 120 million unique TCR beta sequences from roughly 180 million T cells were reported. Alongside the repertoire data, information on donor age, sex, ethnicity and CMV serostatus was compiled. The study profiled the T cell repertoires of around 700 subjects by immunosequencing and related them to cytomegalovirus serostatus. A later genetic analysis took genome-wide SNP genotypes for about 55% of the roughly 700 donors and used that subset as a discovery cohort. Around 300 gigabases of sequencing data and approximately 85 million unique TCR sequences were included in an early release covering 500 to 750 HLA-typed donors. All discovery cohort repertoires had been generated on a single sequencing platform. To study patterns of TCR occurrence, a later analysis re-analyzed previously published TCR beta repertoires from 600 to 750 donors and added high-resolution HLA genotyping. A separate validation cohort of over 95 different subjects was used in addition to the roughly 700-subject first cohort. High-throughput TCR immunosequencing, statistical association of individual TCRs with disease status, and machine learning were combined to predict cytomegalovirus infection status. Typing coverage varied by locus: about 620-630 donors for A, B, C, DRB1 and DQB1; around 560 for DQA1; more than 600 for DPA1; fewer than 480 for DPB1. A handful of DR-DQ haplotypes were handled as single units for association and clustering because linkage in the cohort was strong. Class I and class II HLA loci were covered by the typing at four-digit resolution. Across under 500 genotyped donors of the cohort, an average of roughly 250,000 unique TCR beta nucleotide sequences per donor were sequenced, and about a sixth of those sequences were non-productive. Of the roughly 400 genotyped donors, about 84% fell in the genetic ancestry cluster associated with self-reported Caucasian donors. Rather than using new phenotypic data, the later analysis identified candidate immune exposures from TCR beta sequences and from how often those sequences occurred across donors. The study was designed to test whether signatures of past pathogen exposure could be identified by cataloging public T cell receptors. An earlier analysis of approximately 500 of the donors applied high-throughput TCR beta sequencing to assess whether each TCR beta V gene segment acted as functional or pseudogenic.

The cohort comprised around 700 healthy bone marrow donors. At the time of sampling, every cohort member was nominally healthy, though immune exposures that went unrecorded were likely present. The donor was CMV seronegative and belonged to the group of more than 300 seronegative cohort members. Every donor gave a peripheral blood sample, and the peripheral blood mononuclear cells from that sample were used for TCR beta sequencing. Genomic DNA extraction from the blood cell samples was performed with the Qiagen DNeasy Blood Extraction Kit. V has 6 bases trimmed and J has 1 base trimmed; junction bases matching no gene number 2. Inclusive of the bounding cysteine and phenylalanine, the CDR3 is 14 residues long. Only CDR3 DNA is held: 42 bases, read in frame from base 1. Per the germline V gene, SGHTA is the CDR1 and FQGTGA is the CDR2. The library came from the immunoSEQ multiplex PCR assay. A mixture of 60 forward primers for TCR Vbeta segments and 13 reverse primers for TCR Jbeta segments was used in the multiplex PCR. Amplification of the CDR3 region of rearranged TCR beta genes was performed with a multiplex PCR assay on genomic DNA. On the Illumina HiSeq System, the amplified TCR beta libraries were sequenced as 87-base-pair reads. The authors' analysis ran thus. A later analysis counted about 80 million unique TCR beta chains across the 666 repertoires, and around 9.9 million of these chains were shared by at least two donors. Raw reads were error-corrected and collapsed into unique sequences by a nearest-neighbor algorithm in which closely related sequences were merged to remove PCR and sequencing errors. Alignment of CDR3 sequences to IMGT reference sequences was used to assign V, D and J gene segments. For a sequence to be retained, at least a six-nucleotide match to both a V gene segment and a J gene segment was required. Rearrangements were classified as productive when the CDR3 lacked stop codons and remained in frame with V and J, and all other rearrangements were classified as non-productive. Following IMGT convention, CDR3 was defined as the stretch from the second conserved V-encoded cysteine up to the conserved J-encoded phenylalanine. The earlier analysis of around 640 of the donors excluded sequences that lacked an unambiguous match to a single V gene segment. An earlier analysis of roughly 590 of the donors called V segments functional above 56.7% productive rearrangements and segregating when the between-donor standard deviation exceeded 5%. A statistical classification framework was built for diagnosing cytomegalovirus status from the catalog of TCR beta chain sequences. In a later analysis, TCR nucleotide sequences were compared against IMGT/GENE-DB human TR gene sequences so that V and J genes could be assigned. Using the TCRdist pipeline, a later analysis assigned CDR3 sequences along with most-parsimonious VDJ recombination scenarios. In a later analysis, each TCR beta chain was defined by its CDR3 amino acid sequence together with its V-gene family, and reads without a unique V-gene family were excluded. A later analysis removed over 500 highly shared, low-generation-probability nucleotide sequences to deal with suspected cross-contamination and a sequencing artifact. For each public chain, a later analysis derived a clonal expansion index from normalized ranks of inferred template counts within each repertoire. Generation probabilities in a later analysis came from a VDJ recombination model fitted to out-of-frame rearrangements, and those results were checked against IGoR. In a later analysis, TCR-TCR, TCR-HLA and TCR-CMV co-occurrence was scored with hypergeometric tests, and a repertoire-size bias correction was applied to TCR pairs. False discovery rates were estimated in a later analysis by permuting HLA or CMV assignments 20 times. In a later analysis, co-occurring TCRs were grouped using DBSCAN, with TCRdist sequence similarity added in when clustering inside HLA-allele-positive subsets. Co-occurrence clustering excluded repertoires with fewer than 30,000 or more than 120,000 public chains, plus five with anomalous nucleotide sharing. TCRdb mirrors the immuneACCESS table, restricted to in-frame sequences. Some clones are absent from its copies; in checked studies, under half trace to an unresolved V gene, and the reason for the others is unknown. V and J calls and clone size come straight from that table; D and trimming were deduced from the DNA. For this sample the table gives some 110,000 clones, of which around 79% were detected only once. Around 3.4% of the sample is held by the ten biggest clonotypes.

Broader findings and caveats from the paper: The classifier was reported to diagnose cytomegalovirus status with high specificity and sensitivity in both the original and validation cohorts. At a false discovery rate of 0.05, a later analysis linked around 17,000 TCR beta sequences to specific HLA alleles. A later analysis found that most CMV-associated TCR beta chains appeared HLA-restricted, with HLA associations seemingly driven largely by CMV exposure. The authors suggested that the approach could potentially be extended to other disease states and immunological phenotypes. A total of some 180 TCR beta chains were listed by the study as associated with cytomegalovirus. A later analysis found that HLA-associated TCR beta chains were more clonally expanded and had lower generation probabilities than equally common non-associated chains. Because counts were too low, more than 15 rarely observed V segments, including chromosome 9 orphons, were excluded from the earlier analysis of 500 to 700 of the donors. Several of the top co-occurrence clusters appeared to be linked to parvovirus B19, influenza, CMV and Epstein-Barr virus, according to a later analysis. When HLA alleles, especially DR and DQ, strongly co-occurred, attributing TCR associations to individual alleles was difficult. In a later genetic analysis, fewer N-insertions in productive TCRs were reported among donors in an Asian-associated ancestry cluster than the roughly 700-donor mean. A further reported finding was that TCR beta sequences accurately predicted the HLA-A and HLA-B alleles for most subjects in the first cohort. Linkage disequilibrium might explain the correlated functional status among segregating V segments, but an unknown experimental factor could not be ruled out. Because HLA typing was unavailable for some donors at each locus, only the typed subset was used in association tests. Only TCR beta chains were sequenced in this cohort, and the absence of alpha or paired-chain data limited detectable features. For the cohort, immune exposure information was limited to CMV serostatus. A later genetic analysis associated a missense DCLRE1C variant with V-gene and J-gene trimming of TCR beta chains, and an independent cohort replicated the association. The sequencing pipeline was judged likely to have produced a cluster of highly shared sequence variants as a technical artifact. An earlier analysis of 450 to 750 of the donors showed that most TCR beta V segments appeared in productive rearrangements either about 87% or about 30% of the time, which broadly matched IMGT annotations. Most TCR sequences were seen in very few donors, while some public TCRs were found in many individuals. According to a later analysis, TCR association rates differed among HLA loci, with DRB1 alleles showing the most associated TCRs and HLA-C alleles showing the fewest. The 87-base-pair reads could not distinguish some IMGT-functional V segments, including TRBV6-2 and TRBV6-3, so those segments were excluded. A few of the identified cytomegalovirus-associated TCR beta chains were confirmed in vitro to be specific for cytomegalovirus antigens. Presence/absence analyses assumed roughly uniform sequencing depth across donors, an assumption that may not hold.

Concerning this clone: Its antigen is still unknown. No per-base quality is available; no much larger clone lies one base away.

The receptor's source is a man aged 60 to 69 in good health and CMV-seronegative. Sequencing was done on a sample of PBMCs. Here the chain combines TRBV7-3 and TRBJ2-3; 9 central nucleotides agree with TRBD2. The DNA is TGTGCCAGCAGAATAGCGGGGGGCACAGATACGCAGTATTTT. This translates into CASRIAGGTDTQYF.